The 25 T cell receptor beta chains presented below share a single source sample, sequenced in a study of human versus mouse CDR3 diversity and MHC coevolution. The assay was immunoSEQ multiplex PCR, and TCRdb's table has in-frame clones only and misses some. The data show roughly 86,000 clones, with approximately 92% seen just once and 1.3% to 1.5% held by the top ten. The source material was naive CD4+ T cells from blood. Subset meaning: CD45RO-negative CD62L-positive naive CD4 T cells. These receptors were obtained from a person aged 30 to 70 in good health.

This sequence joins TRBV9 and TRBJ2-7; TRBD2 matches 12 bases. With 0 bases clipped from V and 3 bases from J, the junction kept 1 base outside the gene matches. CDR3 size: 15 residues. Germline V gene sequence: CDR1 SGDLS, CDR2 YYNGEE. CDR3 sequence reads: CASSVGLAGVYEQYF. DNA of the CDR3: TGTGCCAGCAGCGTAGGACTAGCGGGAGTCTACGAGCAGTACTTC.

V usage is TRBV19 and J usage is TRBJ1-2; the match to TRBD1 covers 7 bases. Germline V gene sequence: CDR1 LNHDA, CDR2 SQIVND (reference sequence). With V trimmed by 5 bases and J by 8 bases, 8 bases remained unmatched. The CDR3 loop spans 13 amino acids. CDR3 residues: CASSSQGVGGYTF. Written as DNA, the CDR3 is TGTGCCAGTAGTTCCCAGGGGGTCGGGGGCTACACCTTC. Variable domain in full (rest from reference TRBV19 and TRBJ1-2): DGGITQSPKYLFRKEGQNVTLSCEQNLNHDAMYWYRQDPGQGLRLIYYSQIVNDFQKGDIAEGYSVSREKKESFPLTVTSAQKNPTAFYLCASSSQGVGGYTFGSGTRLTVV.

The chain links TRBV28 to TRBJ2-1, with a weak D call TRBD1 (6 bases). CDR3 length: 14 amino acids. CDR1 and CDR2 (germline): MDHEN, SYDVKM. V was shortened by 4 bases and J by 5 bases, with 12 bases between the two germline ends. Here the CDR3 reads CASSSGDRHNEQFF. CDR3 in DNA: TGTGCCAGCAGTTCAGGGGATCGGCACAATGAGCAGTTCTTC.

The V and J genes are TRBV7-3 and TRBJ1-2; 7 bases align to TRBD1. Germline V gene sequence: CDR1 SGHTA, CDR2 FQGTGA. Trimming took 4 bases from V and 6 from J; bases not matched to a gene: 5. The CDR3 has 13 residues. In DNA, the CDR3 is TGTGCCAGCAGCTCCCGGCAGGGGGATGGCTACACCTTC. Its translation: CASSSRQGDGYTF.

The rearrangement uses TRBV9 and TRBJ1-1; D not certain. Germline CDR1 reads SGDLS; CDR2 reads YYNGEE. V was shortened by 3 bases and J by 7 bases, with 13 bases between the two germline ends. The CDR3 has 13 residues. CDR3 coding DNA: TGTGCCAGCAGCGCCCTACGGGAGGGTGAAGCTTTCTTT. Translation gives CASSALREGEAFF.

The chain uses TRBV19 and TRBJ2-7; tentatively, D is TRBD1 (6 bases). Germline V gene sequence: CDR1 LNHDA, CDR2 SQIVND (reference sequence). V dropped 5 bases and J dropped 3 bases, with 20 bases sitting between them. The CDR3 runs to 16 residues. The CDR3 DNA sequence: TGTGCCAGTAGTCCCATACCTCGGGACACCCTCTACGAGCAGTACTTC. Encoded protein: CASSPIPRDTLYEQYF. Looking up the rest from reference TRBV19 and TRBJ2-7 gives the full variable domain: DGGITQSPKYLFRKEGQNVTLSCEQNLNHDAMYWYRQDPGQGLRLIYYSQIVNDFQKGDIAEGYSVSREKKESFPLTVTSAQKNPTAFYLCASSPIPRDTLYEQYFGPGTRLTVT.

This chain connects TRBV7-9 to TRBJ1-2; TRBD1 matches at 8 bases. This CDR3 has 15 residues. V lost 1 base to trimming and J lost 6 bases; unmatched junction nucleotides: 7. CDR1 SEHNR and CDR2 FQNEAQ come from the germline V gene (reference sequence). The CDR3 DNA follows: TGTGCCAGCAGCTTAGAATTTACAGGGGGTGATGGCTACACCTTC. Translation gives CASSLEFTGGDGYTF.

In this sample, this clone turned up once. The V call is TRBV7-8, the J call TRBJ2-1; D may be TRBD2 (6 bases). V was cut by 5 bases and J by 4 bases, with 12 bases left in between. CDR1 is SGHVS and CDR2 is FQNEAQ in the germline V gene. CDR3 length equals 14 residues. The DNA for the CDR3 is TGTGCCAGCAGCCCTCTGGGGGGATACAATGAGCAGTTCTTC. As protein: CASSPLGGYNEQFF.

The V call is TRBV15, the J call TRBJ2-4; D ambiguous. The germline gives CDR1 LNHNV, CDR2 YYDKDF (reference sequence). Between the trimmed V and J ends, which lost 0 bases and 6 bases, there was a span of 6 bases. The CDR3 is 13 amino acids. The CDR3 bases are TGTGCCACCAGCAGAGACCACGGAAACATTCAGTACTTC. Its protein is CATSRDHGNIQYF.

The chain carries TRBV6-1 and TRBJ2-5; 8 positions match TRBD2. The J call may be incorrect, as the DNA end agrees better with TRBJ2-7. CDR3 size: 15 residues. Germline V gives CDR1 MNHNS, CDR2 SASEGT. The CDR3 sequence is CASSDEAGGPYEQYF. In DNA, the CDR3 is TGTGCCAGCAGTGACGAGGCGGGGGGCCCCTACGAGCAGTACTTC.

This chain links TRBV30 with TRBJ1-6; D may be TRBD1 (5 bases). This CDR3 spans 17 amino acids. Trimming left V 1 base short and J 4 bases short, with 17 bases between. The germline gives CDR1 GTSNPN, CDR2 SVGIG (reference sequence). CDR3 nucleotides: TGTGCCTGGAGTGCGGTGGGTTCAGGGTTTTATAATTCACCCCTCCACTTT. Encoded protein: CAWSAVGSGFYNSPLHF.

The chain recombines TRBV5-1 with TRBJ2-1; 7 nucleotides agree with TRBD1. CDR1 is SGHRS and CDR2 is YFSETQ in the germline V gene. The CDR3 contains 13 residues. The trim removed 5 bases at V and 3 bases at J, leaving 2 bases unmatched. The CDR3 reads CASRRDSYNEQFF. CDR3 nucleotide sequence: TGCGCCAGCAGAAGGGACAGCTACAATGAGCAGTTCTTC.

The chain recombines TRBV27 with TRBJ1-5, with D unresolved. This CDR3 spans 14 amino acids. The germline V and J ends were trimmed by 3 bases and 0 bases, with 6 bases remaining between them. Germline CDR1 reads MNHEY; CDR2 reads SMNVEV (reference sequence). CDR3 bases: TGTGCCAGCAGTTTCTATAATAGCAATCAGCCCCAGCATTTT. Translated, it gives CASSFYNSNQPQHF.

V gene TRBV25-1 combines with J gene TRBJ2-7; D may be TRBD2 (5 bases). Trimming removed 5 bases from V and 0 bases from J, with 17 bases in between. Germline V gives CDR1 MGHDK, CDR2 SYGVNS. The CDR3 covers 16 residues. The CDR3 sequence: CASSPPRAGSSYEQYF. The CDR3 coding sequence is TGTGCCAGCAGTCCCCCCCGCGCGGGCAGCTCCTACGAGCAGTACTTC.

The chain combines TRBV28 with TRBJ1-1; D gene ambiguous. Germline CDR1 and CDR2: MDHEN and SYDVKM. The CDR3 runs to 11 residues. With 6 bases removed from V and 7 bases from J, the gap between germline ends came to 9 bases. CDR3 DNA sequence: TGTGCCAGCAGCCCCCTTATTGAAGCTTTCTTT. It is translated as CASSPLIEAFF.

This clone occurred once. The CDR3 nucleotides are TGTGCCAGCAGCCCCCGGGGGGGCGACGACGAGCAGTACTTC. Amino acids: CASSPRGGDDEQYF. The chain recombines TRBV7-9 with TRBJ2-7, with 8 bases lining up with TRBD2. CDR1 is SEHNR, CDR2 FQNEAQ, per germline (reference sequence). V gave up 5 bases and J gave up 5 bases; unmatched junction bases: 8. This CDR3 spans 14 amino acids.

This chain links TRBV2 with TRBJ2-2; D is ambiguous. The germline CDR1 and CDR2 sequences are SNHLY and FYNNEI. V lost 5 bases and J lost 2, with 9 bases in between. The length of the CDR3 is 14 residues. The CDR3 here is CASSWARNTGELFF. For the CDR3, the DNA is TGTGCCAGCAGTTGGGCCCGTAACACCGGGGAGCTGTTTTTT. Looking up the rest from reference TRBV2 and TRBJ2-2 gives the full variable domain: EPEVTQTPSHQVTQMGQEVILRCVPISNHLYFYWYRQILGQKVEFLVSFYNNEISEKSEIFDDQFSVERPDGSNFTLKIRSTKLEDSAMYFCASSWARNTGELFFGEGSRLTVL.

V is TRBV4-2 and J is TRBJ2-7, with TRBD2 matching 12 bases. The length of the CDR3 is 18 residues. CDR1 is LGHNA, CDR2 YNFKEQ, per germline. The J segment lost 3 bases and the V segment lost 3 bases, leaving 12 bases of the junction unmatched. The CDR3 DNA reads TGTGCCAGCAGCCAGGGGAGCACTGGGACTAGCGGGTTCTACGAGCAGTACTTC. It is translated as CASSQGSTGTSGFYEQYF.

The chain combines TRBV30 with TRBJ1-1, with D unresolved. Trimming removed 5 bases at V and 1 base at J, with 11 bases between. This CDR3 has 13 residues. Germline V gene lookup returns CDR1 GTSNPN and CDR2 SVGIG (reference sequence). The CDR3 DNA is TGTGCCTGGTTAACCCGGGGGAACACTGAAGCTTTCTTT. It yields the protein CAWLTRGNTEAFF. Variable domain in full (rest from reference TRBV30 and TRBJ1-1): SQTIHQWPATLVQPVGSPLSLECTVEGTSNPNLYWYRQAAGRGLQLLFYSVGIGQISSEVPQNLSASRPQDRQFILSSKKLLLSDSGFYLCAWLTRGNTEAFFGQGTRLTVV.

The rearrangement links TRBV5-1 to TRBJ2-1; TRBD2 agrees at 8 bases. After removal of 4 bases from V and 1 base from J, the junction contained 4 bases not matched to a gene. The CDR3 runs to 15 residues. Germline assignment: CDR1 SGHRS and CDR2 YFSETQ. Here the CDR3 DNA reads TGCGCCAGCAGCCCGGGGGGGGAATCCTACAATGAGCAGTTCTTC. This gives the protein CASSPGGESYNEQFF.

The CDR3, as DNA: TGTGCCAGCAGCGTAGTACTAGCGGGAAGGCATGAGCAGTTCTTC. It translates to CASSVVLAGRHEQFF. The chain employs TRBV9 and TRBJ2-1; 10 bases are shared with TRBD2. There are 15 residues in the CDR3. The V and J ends lost 0 bases and 8 bases, in that order; junction bases with no gene match: 5. Germline V lookup: CDR1 SGDLS, CDR2 YYNGEE.

This sequence joins TRBV6-4 and TRBJ2-3; TRBD1 agrees at 8 bases. Germline V CDR1 and CDR2: MRHNA, SNTAGT. Losses at the gene ends were 6 bases for V and 1 base for J; bases not matched to a gene: 0. The CDR3 extends over 13 amino acids. The CDR3 nucleotides read TGTGCCAGCAGGGGACAGGGCACAGATACGCAGTATTTT. This sequence encodes CASRGQGTDTQYF.

This rearrangement joins TRBV7-6 to TRBJ1-1, with TRBD1 matching over 11 bases. CDR1 and CDR2 from the germline V gene are SGHVS and FNYEAQ. The CDR3 is 15 amino acids. Germline trimming cut 5 bases from V and 2 bases from J; bases unmatched to any gene: 4. CDR3 in DNA: TGTGCCAGCAGCACGGGACAGGGGGTTAACACTGAAGCTTTCTTT. It translates to CASSTGQGVNTEAFF.

J is TRBJ2-7 and V is TRBV18, with D possibly TRBD2 on 6 matching bases. Trimming pared 6 bases from V and 5 bases from J, leaving 14 bases between. The CDR3 loop spans 13 amino acids. CDR1 and CDR2 (germline): KGHSH, LQKENI. The CDR3 loop reads CASSPGGLDEQYF. As DNA, the CDR3 is TGTGCCAGCTCGCCCGGAGGGCTTGACGAGCAGTACTTC.

V is TRBV6-4 and J is TRBJ2-7, with D maybe TRBD1 (6 bases). V was cut by 0 bases and J by 1 base, with 7 bases left in between. Germline CDR1 MRHNA, CDR2 SNTAGT. The CDR3 loop spans 14 amino acids. CDR3 nucleotide sequence: TGTGCCAGCAGTGACTCGACAGGTTCCTACGAGCAGTACTTC. The encoded protein is CASSDSTGSYEQYF.